Shown below are 14 T cell receptor beta chains from a single sample sequenced in a study of molecular identifiers for immune sequencing clone quantification. TCRdb passed the PCR reads through MiXCR, listing each CDR3 protein once. The sample has approximately 680,000 distinct CDR3 sequences, about 25% seen once; the top ten hold approximately 0.75%. The sequenced material came from naive CD8+ T cells from blood, with Jurkat cell RNA spiked in. Noted subset: FACS-sorted CD8+CD4-CCR7+CD45RA+ naive T cells. The receptors here all came from a human donor in good health. Some libraries in this study had Jurkat cell RNA spiked in.

This rearrangement joins TRBV27 to TRBJ1-2, with 9 bases aligning to TRBD1. CDR1 and CDR2 (germline): MNHEY, SMNVEV (reference sequence). V trimming: 0 bases; J trimming: 4 bases; junction bases outside the gene matches: 6. The CDR3 extends over 16 amino acids. This CDR3 is CASSLSWDREIYGYTF. The CDR3 region has the DNA TGTGCCAGCAGTTTATCGTGGGACAGGGAAATCTATGGCTACACCTTC.

This clonotype has just a few counts. The gene calls are TRBV10-1 and TRBJ2-3; TRBD1 is a possible D gene (7 bases). Germline lookup yields CDR1 WNHNN and CDR2 SYGVQD (reference sequence). This CDR3 contains 17 residues. V was shortened by 3 bases and J by 5 bases, with 21 bases between the two germline ends. Here the CDR3 DNA reads TGCGCCAGCAGTGAAGGTCAGGGGGACTGGACTGGAGATACGCAGTATTTT. Its translation is CASSEGQGDWTGDTQYF.

The sample holds many counts of this clonotype. The V call is TRBV7-9, the J call TRBJ2-3; 12 bases agree with TRBD2. With 5 bases clipped from V and 0 bases from J, the junction kept 9 bases outside the gene matches. In germline, CDR1 is SEHNR, CDR2 FQNEAQ (reference sequence). The CDR3 has 18 amino acids. CDR3 loop: CASSPSPTSGGSTDTQYF. The CDR3 nucleotides are TGTGCCAGCAGCCCAAGTCCGACTAGCGGGGGTAGCACAGATACGCAGTATTTT.

Concerning this clonotype itself: A much larger clone is a single base away; this may be a read error. This chain connects TRBV7-8 to TRBJ2-7; D gene unclear. V lost 11 bases and J lost 4, with 18 bases in between. The CDR3 length is 13 residues. The germline CDR1 and CDR2 sequences are SGHVS and FQNEAQ. CDR3 in DNA: TGTGCCCCCGGCGTCGGACGAGAATACGAGCAGTACTTC. Its protein is CAPGVGREYEQYF.

The genes are TRBV7-6 and TRBJ1-1; the match to TRBD1 covers 8 bases. V lost 2 bases, J lost 5 bases, and 7 bases stayed unmatched. The CDR3 contains 15 residues. Per germline, CDR1 SGHVS and CDR2 FNYEAQ. The CDR3 DNA reads as TGTGCCAGCAGCTTATCCCAGGGGGCGAGGACTGAAGCTTTCTTT. This codes for CASSLSQGARTEAFF.

In this sample, this clonotype turned up a few times. This chain joins TRBV15 and TRBJ2-7; 9 bases are a match to TRBD1. The J segment lost 3 bases and the V segment lost 3 bases, leaving 9 bases of the junction unmatched. The CDR3 extends over 16 amino acids. Per germline, CDR1 LNHNV and CDR2 YYDKDF (reference sequence). Written as DNA, the CDR3 is TGTGCCACCAGCAGTCGGACAGGGGCAAGAGGCTACGAGCAGTACTTC. Translating it yields CATSSRTGARGYEQYF.

This clonotype was counted many times. V usage is TRBV9 and J usage is TRBJ2-2; TRBD2 matches 8 bases. The CDR3 has 15 residues. Looked up from germline, CDR1 is SGDLS and CDR2 is YYNGEE. Losses at the gene ends were 6 bases for V and 7 bases for J; bases not matched to a gene: 11. CDR3 residues: CASTYSGRHHGELFF. The CDR3 nucleotides are TGTGCCAGCACCTACAGCGGGAGACATCACGGGGAGCTGTTTTTT.

About this clonotype: A read error may explain this, as a much larger clone is one base away. V and J are TRBV7-9 and TRBJ2-7, with D perhaps assigned TRBD1 or TRBD2 (5 bases each). The CDR3 totals 14 residues. Per germline, CDR1 SEHNR and CDR2 FQNEAQ (reference sequence). The CDR3 nucleotides read TGTGCCAGCAACTTAGGGACGGGGCCCAACGAGCAGTACTTC. Encoded protein: CASNLGTGPNEQYF. The variable domain in full, completed from reference TRBV7-9 and TRBJ2-7, reads DTGVSQNPRHKITKRGQNVTFRCDPISEHNRLYWYRQTLGQGPEFLTYFQNEAQLEKSRLLSDRFSAERPKGSFSTLEIQRTEQGDSAMYLCASNLGTGPNEQYFGPGTRLTVT.

The V call is TRBV29-1, the J call TRBJ2-7, with D possibly being TRBD2 (6 bases). This CDR3 has 14 residues. V was cut by 1 base and J by 2 bases, with 12 bases left in between. Germline CDR1 is SQVTM and CDR2 is ANQGSEA. For the CDR3, the DNA is TGCAGCGTTGAAGTCGGGGACTTCCCCTACGAGCAGTACTTC. It translates to CSVEVGDFPYEQYF.

This clonotype was seen only a few times. V gene TRBV29-1 combines with J gene TRBJ2-7; unclear D gene. The CDR3 runs 12 residues. Trimming shortened V by 4 bases and J by 0 bases, and 7 bases separated the two germline ends. Germline V gene lookup returns CDR1 SQVTM and CDR2 ANQGSEA. CDR3 sequence: CSVGAGSYEQYF. Here the CDR3 DNA reads TGCAGCGTTGGGGCTGGCTCCTACGAGCAGTACTTC.

The V and J genes are TRBV10-3 and TRBJ2-5; 10 bases line up with TRBD1. CDR3 length: 14 amino acids. V lost 2 bases and J lost 5; bases outside the gene matches: 2. Germline lookup yields CDR1 ENHRY and CDR2 SYGVKD. The CDR3 nucleotides read TGTGCCATCAGTGAGGTGGGACAGGGGGAGACCCAGTACTTC. Protein: CAISEVGQGETQYF.

DNA of the CDR3: TGTGCCAGCAGCGTAGTGGGGGCCCCTCGGGATCAGCCCCAGCATTTT. It encodes CASSVVGAPRDQPQHF. V and J are TRBV9 and TRBJ1-5; D is perhaps TRBD1 (6 bases). Germline V gives CDR1 SGDLS, CDR2 YYNGEE. The CDR3 length is 16 residues. The germline V and J ends were trimmed by 0 bases and 5 bases, with 15 bases remaining between them. The complete variable domain, with remaining parts taken from reference TRBV9 and TRBJ1-5, reads DSGVTQTPKHLITATGQRVTLRCSPRSGDLSVYWYQQSLDQGLQFLIQYYNGEERAKGNILERFSAQQFPDLHSELNLSSLELGDSALYFCASSVVGAPRDQPQHFGDGTRLSIL.

This rearrangement joins TRBV2 to TRBJ1-1, with TRBD1 identical over 7 bases. V lost 0 bases and J lost 12; bases outside the gene matches: 7. Germline loops: CDR1 SNHLY, CDR2 FYNNEI. CDR3 length: 13 amino acids. Here the CDR3 reads CASSEAQGGKTFF. CDR3 DNA: TGTGCCAGCAGTGAAGCGCAGGGGGGTAAAACTTTCTTT.

This clonotype was counted only a few times. The rearrangement uses TRBV10-3 and TRBJ1-5; D remains unclear. V was pared by 3 bases and J by 7 bases, with 7 bases between. Germline V lookup: CDR1 ENHRY, CDR2 SYGVKD. The CDR3 is 12 amino acids. CDR3 residues: CAISEAGQPQHF. The DNA for the CDR3 is TGTGCCATCAGTGAAGCGGGCCAGCCCCAGCATTTT.